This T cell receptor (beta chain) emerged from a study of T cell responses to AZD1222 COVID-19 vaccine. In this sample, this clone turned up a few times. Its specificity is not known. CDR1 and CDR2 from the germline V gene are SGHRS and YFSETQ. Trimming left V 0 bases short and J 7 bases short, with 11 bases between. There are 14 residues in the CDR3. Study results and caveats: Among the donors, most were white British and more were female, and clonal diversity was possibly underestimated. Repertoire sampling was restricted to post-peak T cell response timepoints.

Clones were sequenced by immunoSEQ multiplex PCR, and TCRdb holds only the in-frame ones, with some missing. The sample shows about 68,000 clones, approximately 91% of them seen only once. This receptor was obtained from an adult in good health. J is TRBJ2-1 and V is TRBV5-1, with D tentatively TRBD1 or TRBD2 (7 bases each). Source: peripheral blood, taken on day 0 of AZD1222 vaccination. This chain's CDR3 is CASSLGQGGNEQFF. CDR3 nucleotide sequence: TGCGCCAGCAGCTTGGGACAGGGAGGGAATGAGCAGTTCTTC.